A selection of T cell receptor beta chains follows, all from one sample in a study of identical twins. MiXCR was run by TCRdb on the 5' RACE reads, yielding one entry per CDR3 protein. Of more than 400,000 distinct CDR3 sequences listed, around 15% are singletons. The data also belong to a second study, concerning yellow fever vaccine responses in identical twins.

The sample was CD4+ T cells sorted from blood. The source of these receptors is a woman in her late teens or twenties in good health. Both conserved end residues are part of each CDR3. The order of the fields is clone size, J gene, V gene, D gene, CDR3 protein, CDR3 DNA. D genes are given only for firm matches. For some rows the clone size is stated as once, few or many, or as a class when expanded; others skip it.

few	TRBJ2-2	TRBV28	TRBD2	CASSLTGGSTFTGELFF	TGTGCCAGCAGTCTCACAGGCGGGAGTACTTTCACCGGGGAGCTGTTTTTT
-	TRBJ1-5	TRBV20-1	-	CSASRLTQHF	TGCAGTGCTAGCCGCCTGACCCAGCATTTT
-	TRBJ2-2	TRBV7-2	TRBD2	CASSFLAGGINTGELFF	TGTGCCAGCAGCTTTCTAGCGGGGGGGATTAACACCGGGGAGCTGTTTTTT
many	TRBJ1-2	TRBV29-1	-	CSVEGVGRNYGYTF	TGCAGCGTTGAAGGGGTAGGGAGAAACTATGGCTACACCTTC
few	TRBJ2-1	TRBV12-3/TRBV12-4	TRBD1	CASSPSRDRDEQFF	TGTGCCAGCAGCCCGTCCCGGGACAGGGATGAGCAGTTCTTC
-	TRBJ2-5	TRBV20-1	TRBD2	CSASDPPSGGLLRETQYF	TGCAGTGCTAGTGACCCGCCTAGCGGGGGCCTACTAAGGGAGACCCAGTACTTC
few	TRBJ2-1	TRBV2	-	CASTDDGATTNEQFF	TGTGCCAGCACTGACGACGGCGCTACAACCAATGAGCAGTTCTTC
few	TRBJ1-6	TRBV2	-	CASSEQGSYNSPLHF	TGTGCCAGCAGTGAGCAAGGCTCCTATAATTCACCCCTCCACTTT
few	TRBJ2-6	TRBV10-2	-	CATKGAPGANVLTF	TGCGCCACCAAAGGGGCACCTGGGGCCAACGTCCTGACTTTC
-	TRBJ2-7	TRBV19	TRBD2	CASSIGLAGAYEQYF	TGTGCCAGTAGTATAGGGCTAGCGGGAGCCTACGAGCAGTACTTC
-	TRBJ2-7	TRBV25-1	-	CASSGAQGRIYEQYF	TGTGCCAGCAGTGGAGCCCAGGGACGGATCTACGAGCAGTACTTC
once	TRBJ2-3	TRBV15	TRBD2	CATSRVRATSGSDTQYF	TGTGCCACCAGCAGAGTAAGGGCGACTAGCGGGTCAGATACGCAGTATTTT
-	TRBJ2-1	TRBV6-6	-	CASVFYNEQFF	TGTGCCAGCGTCTTTTACAATGAGCAGTTCTTC
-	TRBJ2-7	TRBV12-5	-	CASGIQTGPYEQYF	TGTGCTAGTGGTATCCAGACGGGACCCTACGAGCAGTACTTC
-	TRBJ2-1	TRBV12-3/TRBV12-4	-	CASSLALRDTEQFF	TGTGCCAGCAGTTTAGCGCTAAGAGACACCGAGCAGTTCTTC
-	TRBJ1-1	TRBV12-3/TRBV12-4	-	CASSPGQSWGTEAFF	TGTGCCAGCAGTCCCGGACAGTCATGGGGCACTGAAGCTTTCTTT
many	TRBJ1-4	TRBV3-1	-	CASSHNGEGTEKLFF	TGTGCCAGCAGCCACAACGGGGAGGGAACTGAAAAACTGTTTTTT
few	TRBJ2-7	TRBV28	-	CASSLGGPTYEQYF	TGTGCCAGCAGTTTAGGCGGGCCCACCTACGAGCAGTACTTC
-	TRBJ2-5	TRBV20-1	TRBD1	CSARKPGQGRETQYF	TGCAGTGCTAGAAAACCGGGACAGGGCCGAGAGACCCAGTACTTC
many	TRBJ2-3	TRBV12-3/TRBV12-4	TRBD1	CASNGGGQGEKDTQYF	TGTGCCAGCAACGGGGGGGGACAGGGGGAGAAAGATACGCAGTATTTT
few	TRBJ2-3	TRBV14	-	CASSQDWMKGDTQYF	TGTGCCAGCAGCCAAGATTGGATGAAGGGAGATACGCAGTATTTT
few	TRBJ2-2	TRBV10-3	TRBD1	CATDRDRASTGELFF	TGTGCCACCGACCGGGACAGGGCTTCCACCGGGGAGCTGTTTTTT
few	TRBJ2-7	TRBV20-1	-	CSAGTGSSYEQYF	TGCAGTGCCGGGACGGGGAGCTCCTACGAGCAGTACTTC
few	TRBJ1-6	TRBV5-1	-	CASSLEEYSPLHF	TGCGCCAGCAGCTTGGAAGAGTATTCACCCCTCCACTTT
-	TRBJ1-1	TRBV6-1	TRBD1	CASSRGQTTEAFF	TGTGCCAGCAGTCGGGGACAGACCACTGAAGCTTTCTTT
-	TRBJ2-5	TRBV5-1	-	CASSAAGIETQYF	TGCGCCAGCAGCGCTGCAGGGATAGAGACCCAGTACTTC
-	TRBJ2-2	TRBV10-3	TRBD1	CAIGGQGGTGELFF	TGTGCCATCGGGGGACAGGGCGGCACCGGGGAGCTGTTTTTT
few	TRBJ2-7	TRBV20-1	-	CSVASQKLTYEQYF	TGCAGTGTCGCGTCCCAGAAGCTTACCTACGAGCAGTACTTC
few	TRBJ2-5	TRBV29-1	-	CSVGRAGLETQYF	TGCAGCGTTGGTCGGGCAGGGTTGGAGACCCAGTACTTC
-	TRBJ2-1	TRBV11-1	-	CANSSPGTGYNEQFF	TGTGCCAACAGCTCCCCCGGGACTGGTTACAATGAGCAGTTCTTC
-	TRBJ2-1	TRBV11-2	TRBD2	CASSFHPGTSGSYNEQFF	TGTGCCAGCAGCTTCCACCCCGGGACTAGCGGGAGTTACAATGAGCAGTTCTTC
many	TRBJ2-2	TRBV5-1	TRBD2	CASSPSNSGRTGELFF	TGCGCCAGCAGCCCCTCTAACAGCGGGAGGACCGGGGAGCTGTTTTTT
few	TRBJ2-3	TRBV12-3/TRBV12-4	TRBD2	CASSFGTSGRATDTQYF	TGTGCCAGCAGTTTCGGGACGAGCGGGAGGGCGACAGATACGCAGTATTTT
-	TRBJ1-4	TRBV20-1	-	CSARARAPGEKLFF	TGCAGTGCTAGAGCCAGGGCGCCGGGTGAAAAACTGTTTTTT
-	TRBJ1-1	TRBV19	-	CASSIQSMNTEAFF	TGTGCCAGTAGTATACAGAGTATGAACACTGAAGCTTTCTTT
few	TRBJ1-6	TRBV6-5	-	CASSYSMGQRSSYNSPLHF	TGTGCCAGCAGTTACTCGATGGGACAACGGAGCTCCTATAATTCACCCCTCCACTTT
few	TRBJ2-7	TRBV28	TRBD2	CASSLGGLAGLVEQYF	TGTGCCAGCAGTTTAGGAGGACTAGCGGGACTTGTTGAGCAGTACTTC
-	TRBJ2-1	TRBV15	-	CATSRDFPNEQFF	TGTGCCACCAGCAGAGATTTTCCCAATGAGCAGTTCTTC
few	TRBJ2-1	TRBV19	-	CASSSPARNEQFF	TGTGCCAGTAGTTCCCCGGCGCGGAATGAGCAGTTCTTC
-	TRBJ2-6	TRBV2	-	CASSEQRSGANVLTF	TGTGCCAGCAGTGAACAGCGCTCTGGGGCCAACGTCCTGACTTTC
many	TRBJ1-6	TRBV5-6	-	CASSLWVSSYNSPLHF	TGTGCCAGCAGCTTGTGGGTTAGCTCCTATAATTCACCCCTCCACTTT
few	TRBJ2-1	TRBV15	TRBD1	CATSKDDRAREQFF	TGTGCCACCAGCAAAGACGACAGGGCTCGGGAGCAGTTCTTC
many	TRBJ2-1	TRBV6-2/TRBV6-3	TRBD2	CASIPGLEAYNEQFF	TGTGCCAGCATCCCGGGACTAGAGGCCTACAATGAGCAGTTCTTC
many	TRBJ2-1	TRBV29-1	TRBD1	CSAEDRGRSYNEQFF	TGCAGCGCCGAGGACAGGGGTCGATCGTACAATGAGCAGTTCTTC
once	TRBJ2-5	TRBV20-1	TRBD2	CSAKLAGAQETQYF	TGCAGTGCTAAACTAGCGGGGGCCCAAGAGACCCAGTACTTC
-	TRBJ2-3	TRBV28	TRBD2	CASSLTGTSFSTDTQYF	TGTGCCAGCAGTTTAACCGGGACTAGCTTCAGCACAGATACGCAGTATTTT
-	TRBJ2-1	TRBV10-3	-	CAISESEGNDEQFF	TGTGCCATCAGTGAGTCGGAGGGGAACGATGAGCAGTTCTTC
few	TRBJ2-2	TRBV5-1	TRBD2	CASRPAGGLLNTGELFF	TGCGCCAGCAGACCAGCGGGGGGTCTCCTAAACACCGGGGAGCTGTTTTTT
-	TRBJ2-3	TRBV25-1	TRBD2	CASSIAGGKAQYF	TGTGCCAGCTCCATAGCGGGAGGGAAAGCGCAGTATTTT
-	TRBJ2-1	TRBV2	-	CASRNLLSAATEQFF	TGTGCCAGCAGGAACCTCCTATCGGCAGCGACTGAGCAGTTCTTC
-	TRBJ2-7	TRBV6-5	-	CASSYSMGAEQYF	TGTGCCAGCAGTTACTCGATGGGGGCCGAGCAGTACTTC
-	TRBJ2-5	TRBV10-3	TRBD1	CAAGTGGFVTQYF	TGTGCCGCCGGGACAGGTGGTTTTGTGACCCAGTACTTC
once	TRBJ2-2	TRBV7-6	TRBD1	CASSLAGPGGAWNTGELFF	TGTGCCAGCAGCTTAGCTGGGCCAGGGGGCGCGTGGAACACCGGGGAGCTGTTTTTT